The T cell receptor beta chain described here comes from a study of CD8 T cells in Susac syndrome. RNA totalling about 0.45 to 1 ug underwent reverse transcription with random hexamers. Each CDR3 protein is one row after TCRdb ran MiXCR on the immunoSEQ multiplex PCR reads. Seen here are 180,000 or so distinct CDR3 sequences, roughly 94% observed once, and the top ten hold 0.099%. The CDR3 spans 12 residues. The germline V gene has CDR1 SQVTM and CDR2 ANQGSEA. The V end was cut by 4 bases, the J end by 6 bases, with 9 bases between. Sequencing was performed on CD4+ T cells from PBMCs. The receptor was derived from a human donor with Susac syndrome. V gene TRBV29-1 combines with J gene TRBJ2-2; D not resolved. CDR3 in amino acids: CSVAVFPGELFF. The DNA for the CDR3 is TGCAGCGTTGCAGTATTCCCCGGGGAGCTGTTTTTT.